The T cell receptor (beta chain) under discussion was sequenced for a study of T cells in Graves' hyperthyroidism and ophthalmopathy. Findings and limits, study-wide: The model predicted ophthalmopathy a median around 6.5 months before onset. The majority of expanded thyroid clonotypes above 0.001 also appeared in blood.

PBMCs were obtained from 10 ml fresh peripheral blood. This clonotype has at least ten counts. Its antigen is not identified. The source material, RNA transcripts, was used to amplify TCR beta CDR3 regions. HTBI primers were the set used in a first-round RT-PCR of the TCR CDR3. One entry per CDR3 protein, called by TCRdb with MiXCR from the multiplex PCR reads. Of approximately 430,000 distinct CDR3 sequences listed, roughly 14% are singletons. This clonotype originated in a woman aged 18-30 years with Graves' hyperthyroidism. Sequencing used blood.

The DNA for the CDR3 is TGTGCCAGCAGCCAAGACCGTAATAGCAATCAGCCCCAGCATTTT. Amino acid sequence: CASSQDRNSNQPQHF. The genes are TRBV4-2 and TRBJ1-5; D gene ambiguous. Germline loops: CDR1 LGHNA, CDR2 YNFKEQ. This CDR3 contains 15 residues. V was pared by 0 bases and J by 0 bases, with 6 bases between.